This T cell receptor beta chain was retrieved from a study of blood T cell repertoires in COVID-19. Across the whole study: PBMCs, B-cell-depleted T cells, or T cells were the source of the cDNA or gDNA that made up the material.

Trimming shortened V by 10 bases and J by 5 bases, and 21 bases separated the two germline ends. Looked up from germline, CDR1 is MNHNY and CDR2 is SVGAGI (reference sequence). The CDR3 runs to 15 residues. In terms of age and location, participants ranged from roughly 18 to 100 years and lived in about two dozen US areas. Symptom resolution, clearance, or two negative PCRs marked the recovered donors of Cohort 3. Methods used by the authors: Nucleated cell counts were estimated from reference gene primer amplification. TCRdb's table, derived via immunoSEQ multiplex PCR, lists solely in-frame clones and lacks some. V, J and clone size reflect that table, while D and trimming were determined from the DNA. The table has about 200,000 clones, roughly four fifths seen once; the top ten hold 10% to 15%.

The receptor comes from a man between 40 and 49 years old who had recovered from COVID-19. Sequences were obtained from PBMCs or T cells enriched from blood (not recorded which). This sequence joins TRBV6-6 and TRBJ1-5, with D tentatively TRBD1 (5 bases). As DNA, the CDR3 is TGTGCCACTACCCGCTCCCAGGGAAGCGATCAGCCCCAGCATTTT. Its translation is CATTRSQGSDQPQHF.